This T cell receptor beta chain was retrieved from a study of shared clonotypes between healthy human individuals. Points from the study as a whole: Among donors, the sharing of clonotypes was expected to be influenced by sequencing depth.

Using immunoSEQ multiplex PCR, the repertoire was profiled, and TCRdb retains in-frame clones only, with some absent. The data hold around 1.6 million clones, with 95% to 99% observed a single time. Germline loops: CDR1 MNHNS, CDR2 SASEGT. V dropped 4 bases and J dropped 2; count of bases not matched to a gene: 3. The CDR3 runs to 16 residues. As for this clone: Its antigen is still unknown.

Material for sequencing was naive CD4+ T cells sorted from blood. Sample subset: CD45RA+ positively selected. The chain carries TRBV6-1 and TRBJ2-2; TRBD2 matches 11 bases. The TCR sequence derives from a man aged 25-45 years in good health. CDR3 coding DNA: TGTGCCAGCAGTGGGGGACTAGCGGAAAACACCGGGGAGCTGTTTTTT. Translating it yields CASSGGLAENTGELFF.